Below are 28 T cell receptor beta chains sequenced from a single sample in a study of T cell responses to AZD1222 COVID-19 vaccine (dated by TCRdb to about 2021). The library came from the immunoSEQ multiplex PCR assay. The table comes from immuneACCESS by way of TCRdb, which keeps in-frame sequences with V and J called. Part of the clones is missing from these tables; in studies checked, under half for an unresolved V gene and the rest for unknown reasons. The sample table records about 130,000 clones; around 84% of these occur just once. The ten top clones hold less than 15% of the sample. What this sample's time point label stands for: baseline before first vaccination. The source was peripheral blood, collected on day 0 of AZD1222 vaccination. The receptors shown here come from an adult in good health.

V usage is TRBV20-1 and J usage is TRBJ2-3, with D possibly TRBD2 on 5 matching bases. The CDR3 extends over 13 amino acids. Per the germline V gene, CDR1 is DFQATT and CDR2 is SNEGSKA (reference sequence). The ends were cut back, 3 bases at V and 1 base at J, with 8 bases in the middle. The DNA of the CDR3 is TGCAGTGCTAGTCCCGGGGGCACAGATACGCAGTATTTT. Translated: CSASPGGTDTQYF.

This chain connects TRBV24-1 to TRBJ2-3; a weak D match, TRBD1 (6 bases). The CDR3 contains 15 residues. Trimming cost V 3 bases and J 3 bases, with 12 bases left between them. Germline V gene lookup returns CDR1 KGHDR and CDR2 SFDVKD. CDR3 in DNA: TGTGCCACCAGTGATCGTCAGGGGTGGACAGATACGCAGTATTTT. Translated: CATSDRQGWTDTQYF.

This clone has only a few counts. The chain employs TRBV9 and TRBJ2-3; 14 bases match TRBD2. The germline V gene encodes CDR1 SGDLS and CDR2 YYNGEE. J gave up 1 base and V 2 bases, and 12 bases lay outside the gene matches. The CDR3 covers 20 residues. CDR3 sequence (DNA): TGTGCCAGCAGCGTTCTGACTAGCGGGAGGGCCACCGGACGCACAGATACGCAGTATTTT. It translates to CASSVLTSGRATGRTDTQYF.

Only a few counts were recorded for this clone. The J gene is TRBJ1-2, the V gene TRBV5-1; D gene ambiguous. Trimming took 5 bases from V and 4 from J, leaving 21 bases between them. CDR1 is SGHRS, CDR2 YFSETQ, per germline. The CDR3 covers 16 residues. The chain's CDR3 is CASRGSEVATGYGYTF. The CDR3, as DNA: TGCGCCAGCAGAGGGTCGGAGGTCGCAACGGGCTATGGCTACACCTTC.

This clone has only one observation. V usage is TRBV6-4 and J usage is TRBJ2-2; a weak D match, TRBD1 (6 bases). The CDR3 consists of 14 residues. V gave up 6 bases and J gave up 6 bases, with 14 bases separating them. Germline V gene data show CDR1 as MRHNA and CDR2 as SNTAGT. DNA for the CDR3: TGTGCCAGCAGAGGGGTCGCAGGGGCCGGGGAGCTGTTTTTT. It translates to CASRGVAGAGELFF.

This clone was counted a single time. The chain uses TRBV6-6 and TRBJ1-5, with D unresolved. CDR1 is MNHNY, CDR2 SVGAGI, per germline (reference sequence). The germline V and J ends were trimmed by 6 bases and 0 bases, with 9 bases remaining between them. CDR3 length: 14 amino acids. The CDR3 spells CASSPRGSNQPQHF. CDR3 in DNA: TGTGCCAGCAGCCCCCGGGGTAGCAATCAGCCCCAGCATTTT.

The chain couples TRBV6-5 to TRBJ1-2; D uncertain. V was shortened by 5 bases and J by 2 bases, with 12 bases between the two germline ends. CDR1 and CDR2 (germline): MNHEY, SVGAGI. The CDR3 totals 14 residues. CDR3 sequence: CASSPNMGNYGYTF. CDR3 in DNA: TGTGCCAGCAGTCCAAACATGGGGAACTATGGCTACACCTTC.

This chain links TRBV6-6 with TRBJ2-3; D possibly corresponds to TRBD2 (5 bases). Germline V gene sequence: CDR1 MNHNY, CDR2 SVGAGI (reference sequence). The CDR3 is 14 amino acids. Trimming cost V 7 bases and J 3 bases, with 14 bases left between them. The CDR3 DNA is TGTGCCAGCACCCCCGGTACGGGGACAGATACGCAGTATTTT. The encoded protein is CASTPGTGTDTQYF.

This clone was counted only a few times. V is TRBV4-1 and J is TRBJ2-1; tentative D call: TRBD2 (6 bases). The CDR3 covers 17 residues. Trimming cost V 5 bases and J 0 bases, with 17 bases left between them. The V gene's germline CDR1 is MGHRA and CDR2 YSYEKL. In DNA, the CDR3 is TGCGCCAGCAGCGGGACTCTCATCCTGAGCTCCTACAATGAGCAGTTCTTC. Its translation: CASSGTLILSSYNEQFF.

This clone was counted between two and nine times. The chain recombines TRBV10-3 with TRBJ2-1; 8 bases match TRBD2. This CDR3 contains 15 residues. Per the germline V gene, CDR1 is ENHRY and CDR2 is SYGVKD. V gave up 5 bases and J gave up 10 bases; unmatched junction bases: 13. The CDR3 sequence: CAISSAAGESYEQFF. CDR3 nucleotide sequence: TGTGCCATCAGTTCGGCAGCGGGAGAGTCTTACGAGCAGTTCTTC.

This chain joins TRBV6-2 or TRBV6-3 and TRBJ1-2; D not resolved. This CDR3 has 15 amino acids. The V end was cut by 2 bases, the J end by 0 bases, with 10 bases between. From germline, CDR1 is MNHEY and CDR2 SVGEGT. As DNA, the CDR3 is TGTGCCAGCAGTTACAACAAAATAGCTAACTATGGCTACACCTTC. Translated, it gives CASSYNKIANYGYTF.

V gene TRBV6-5 combines with J gene TRBJ2-5, with D possibly matching TRBD2 (6 bases). Trimming left V 8 bases short and J 7 bases short, with 17 bases between. Looked up from germline, CDR1 is MNHEY and CDR2 is SVGAGI. The CDR3 totals 13 residues. The CDR3: CASAFRDGGTQYF. Written as DNA, the CDR3 is TGTGCCAGCGCTTTCCGGGACGGGGGGACCCAGTACTTC.

The chain recombines TRBV7-9 with TRBJ1-6; unclear D gene. CDR1 SEHNR and CDR2 FQNEAQ come from the germline V gene (reference sequence). The CDR3 length is 18 residues. V lost 1 base, J lost 0 bases, and 13 bases lay in between. CDR3 DNA: TGTGCCAGCAGCTTAGGAGGAAGGGCGAGCTCCTATAATTCACCCCTCCACTTT. As protein: CASSLGGRASSYNSPLHF.

This clone was picked up one time. The rearrangement joins TRBV30 to TRBJ1-4; tentative D call: TRBD1 (6 bases). V lost 2 bases and J lost 8, with 18 bases in between. This CDR3 region has 15 residues. Germline CDR1 is GTSNPN and CDR2 is SVGIG (reference sequence). CDR3 region: CAWSSTGSVGEKLFF. CDR3 in DNA: TGTGCCTGGAGTTCAACAGGGTCAGTTGGAGAAAAACTGTTTTTT.

V is TRBV27 and J is TRBJ1-3; the D is unclear. There are 13 residues in the CDR3. Trimming took off 6 bases at V and 0 bases at J, with 6 bases between the two ends. The germline V gene has CDR1 MNHEY and CDR2 SMNVEV (reference sequence). CDR3 residues: CASRAHSGNTIYF. The CDR3 coding sequence is TGTGCCAGCAGGGCGCACTCTGGAAACACCATATATTTT.

This rearrangement joins TRBV12-3 or TRBV12-4 to TRBJ2-3, with D possibly matching TRBD1 (7 bases). This CDR3 is 13 amino acids long. V was clipped by 2 bases and J by 8 bases, with 11 bases between them. CDR3 bases: TGTGCCAGCAGTTTAAGTCAGGGGGGTACGCAGTATTTT. It encodes CASSLSQGGTQYF.

V usage is TRBV9 and J usage is TRBJ1-2; 9 nucleotides line up with TRBD1. Germline-derived CDR1 and CDR2 are SGDLS and YYNGEE. This CDR3 is 15 amino acids long. The junction had 6 bases not matched to a gene; V was cut back by 0 bases and J by 6 bases. The CDR3 DNA reads as TGTGCCAGCAGCGTAGGACTTGGGACAGGGAATGGCTACACCTTC. Its translation: CASSVGLGTGNGYTF. Full variable domain (missing parts from reference TRBV9 and TRBJ1-2): DSGVTQTPKHLITATGQRVTLRCSPRSGDLSVYWYQQSLDQGLQFLIQYYNGEERAKGNILERFSAQQFPDLHSELNLSSLELGDSALYFCASSVGLGTGNGYTFGSGTRLTVV.

The chain uses TRBV7-2 and TRBJ1-1; D perhaps matches TRBD1 (6 bases). The CDR3 covers 14 residues. V lost 4 bases and J 5 bases, leaving 14 bases between the germline ends. Germline V gene sequence: CDR1 SGHTA, CDR2 FQGNSA. The CDR3 DNA reads as TGTGCCAGCAGCTCTCCGGGGGCTAGTACTGAAGCTTTCTTT. Amino acids: CASSSPGASTEAFF.

The V and J genes are TRBV27 and TRBJ1-1; no firm D call. The CDR3 covers 13 residues. The germline gives CDR1 MNHEY, CDR2 SMNVEV (reference sequence). Trimming took 6 bases from V and 7 from J, leaving 15 bases between them. CDR3 nucleotides: TGTGCCAGCAGGCTCGGACGGGAAATTGAAGCTTTCTTT. It translates to CASRLGREIEAFF.

This chain joins TRBV5-1 and TRBJ2-7; D unclear. This CDR3 comprises 14 residues. CDR1 SGHRS and CDR2 YFSETQ come from the germline V gene. V shed 4 bases and J shed 8 bases, with 19 bases lying between them. In nucleotides, the CDR3 is TGCGCCAGCAGCCCGGACCCGGTACCCCCTCAGCAGTACTTC. Translation gives CASSPDPVPPQQYF.

This chain connects TRBV19 to TRBJ2-2, with 10 bases identical to TRBD2. The germline V gene encodes CDR1 LNHDA and CDR2 SQIVND (reference sequence). The V and J ends lost 10 bases and 7 bases, in that order; junction bases with no gene match: 12. The CDR3 contains 15 residues. CDR3 sequence: CATSTAGGLVGELFF. CDR3 nucleotide sequence: TGTGCCACCAGCACAGCGGGAGGGTTGGTCGGGGAGCTGTTTTTT.

This clone was counted only a few times. The chain has TRBV6-5 and TRBJ2-7, with D unresolved. Germline CDR1 reads MNHEY; CDR2 reads SVGAGI. The ends were cut back, 8 bases at V and 0 bases at J, with 14 bases in the middle. The CDR3 sequence is 14 residues long. CDR3 residues: CASGETRVSYEQYF. In DNA form, the CDR3 reads TGTGCCAGCGGAGAGACACGGGTCTCCTACGAGCAGTACTTC.

The V and J genes are TRBV7-8 and TRBJ2-1; tentatively, D is TRBD2 (6 bases). The ends were cut back, 2 bases at V and 2 bases at J, with 13 bases in the middle. The CDR3 is made up of 16 amino acids. Germline-derived CDR1 and CDR2 are SGHVS and FQNEAQ. The CDR3 DNA sequence: TGTGCCAGCAGCTTATTTCGGGGGATCACCTACAATGAGCAGTTCTTC. Translation gives CASSLFRGITYNEQFF. Filled out from reference TRBV7-8 and TRBJ2-1, the complete variable domain reads GAGVSQSPRYKVAKRGQDVALRCDPISGHVSLFWYQQALGQGPEFLTYFQNEAQLDKSGLPSDRFFAERPEGSVSTLKIQRTQQEDSAVYLCASSLFRGITYNEQFFGPGTRLTVL.

This chain joins TRBV10-1 and TRBJ2-3; TRBD1 matches at 9 bases. The V segment lost 8 bases and the J segment 2 bases; nucleotides outside the gene matches: 8. There are 15 residues in the CDR3. From germline, CDR1 is WNHNN and CDR2 SYGVQD (reference sequence). In DNA, the CDR3 is TGCGCCAGCGCTACGGGACAGGGAATCACAGATACGCAGTATTTT. It translates to CASATGQGITDTQYF.

The genes are TRBV10-3 and TRBJ2-7, with 12 nucleotides matching TRBD1. Germline trimming cut 10 bases from V and 7 bases from J; bases unmatched to any gene: 11. The germline CDR1 and CDR2 sequences are ENHRY and SYGVKD. The CDR3 runs 14 residues. The CDR3 here is CATTTGQGAGEQYF. The CDR3 nucleotides read TGTGCCACCACGACGGGACAGGGGGCTGGGGAGCAGTACTTC.

This chain joins TRBV5-1 and TRBJ1-3; possible D gene TRBD1, 5 bases. Germline V CDR1 and CDR2: SGHRS, YFSETQ. Trimming removed 1 base from V and 0 bases from J, with 14 bases in between. The CDR3 spans 17 residues. The CDR3 DNA reads TGCGCCAGCAGCTTGAACGGGGCCCCATACTCTGGAAACACCATATATTTT. Protein sequence: CASSLNGAPYSGNTIYF.

The chain employs TRBV18 and TRBJ1-2, with 7 bases that match TRBD1. The trim removed 8 bases at V and 2 bases at J, leaving 11 bases unmatched. The CDR3 totals 15 residues. Germline V CDR1 and CDR2: KGHSH, LQKENI. CDR3 in amino acids: CASRAEGALNYGYTF. CDR3 DNA sequence: TGTGCCAGCAGAGCAGAGGGGGCTCTAAACTATGGCTACACCTTC. Drawing the rest from reference TRBV18 and TRBJ1-2, the complete variable domain is NAGVMQNPRHLVRRRGQEARLRCSPMKGHSHVYWYRQLPEEGLKFMVYLQKENIIDESGMPKERFSAEFPKEGPSILRIQQVVRGDSAAYFCASRAEGALNYGYTFGSGTRLTVV.

V gene TRBV29-1 combines with J gene TRBJ1-5; 8 positions match TRBD1. Germline lookup yields CDR1 SQVTM and CDR2 ANQGSEA. CDR3 length equals 14 residues. V was pared by 4 bases and J by 7 bases, with 9 bases of the junction left unmatched. The CDR3 protein is CSVGGGQGNQPQHF. CDR3 nucleotide sequence: TGCAGCGTTGGTGGAGGACAGGGAAACCAGCCCCAGCATTTT.